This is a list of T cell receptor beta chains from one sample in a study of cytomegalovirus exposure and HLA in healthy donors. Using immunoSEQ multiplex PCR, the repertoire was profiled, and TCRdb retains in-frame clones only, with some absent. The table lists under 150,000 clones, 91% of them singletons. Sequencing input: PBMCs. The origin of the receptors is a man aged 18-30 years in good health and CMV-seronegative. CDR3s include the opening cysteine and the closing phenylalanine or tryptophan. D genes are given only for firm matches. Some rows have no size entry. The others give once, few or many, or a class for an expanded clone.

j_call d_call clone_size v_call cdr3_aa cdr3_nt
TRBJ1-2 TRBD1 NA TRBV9 CASSALTGGNYGYTF TGTGCCAGCAGCGCTTTGACAGGGGGGAACTATGGCTACACCTTC
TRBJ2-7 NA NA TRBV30 CAWKQGTRGQYF TGTGCCTGGAAACAGGGGACTCGTGGGCAGTACTTC
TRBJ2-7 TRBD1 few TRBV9 CASSASIGTGAYEQYF TGTGCCAGCAGCGCTTCCATCGGGACAGGGGCCTACGAGCAGTACTTC
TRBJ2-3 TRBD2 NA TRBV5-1 CASSQRGAESTDTQYF TGCGCCAGCAGCCAGCGGGGGGCGGAGAGCACAGATACGCAGTATTTT
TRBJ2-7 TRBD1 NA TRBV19 CASSHQGVIYEQYF TGTGCCAGTAGTCACCAGGGGGTTATCTACGAGCAGTACTTC
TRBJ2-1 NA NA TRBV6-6 CASSQGLAAFF TGTGCCAGCAGCCAGGGGCTAGCCGCGTTCTTC
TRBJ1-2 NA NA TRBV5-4 CASSPKGSGRYGYTF TGTGCCAGCAGCCCGAAGGGGTCAGGGCGATATGGCTACACCTTC
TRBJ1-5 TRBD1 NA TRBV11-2 CASSLVGQGAIEPQHF TGTGCCAGCAGCTTAGTTGGGCAGGGGGCTATAGAGCCCCAGCATTTT
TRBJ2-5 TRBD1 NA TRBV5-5 CASSPGRTGLLETQYF TGTGCCAGCAGCCCGGGCAGGACAGGGTTGTTGGAGACCCAGTACTTC
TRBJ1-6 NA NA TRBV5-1 CASTIEGGGSYNSPLHF TGCGCCAGCACCATTGAGGGAGGGGGATCCTATAATTCACCCCTCCACTTT
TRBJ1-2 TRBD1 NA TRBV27 CASSSGQGDGYTF TGTGCCAGCAGTTCCGGACAGGGGGACGGCTACACCTTC
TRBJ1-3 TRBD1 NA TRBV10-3 CAISELGQGGNTIYF TGTGCCATCAGTGAGCTTGGACAGGGAGGAAACACCATATATTTT
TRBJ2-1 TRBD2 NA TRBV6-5 CASSYSPSGYNEQFF TGTGCCAGCAGTTACTCCCCTAGCGGATACAATGAGCAGTTCTTC
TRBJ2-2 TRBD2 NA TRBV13 CASSLAGGPGGELFF TGTGCCAGCAGCTTAGCGGGAGGGCCCGGCGGGGAGCTGTTTTTT
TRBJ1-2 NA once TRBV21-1 CASSQTTDRERNGYTF TGTGCCAGCAGCCAAACTACAGACAGGGAAAGAAATGGCTACACCTTC
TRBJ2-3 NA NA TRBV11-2 CASSPSRTSTDTQYF TGTGCCAGCAGCCCCTCACGGACTAGCACAGATACGCAGTATTTT
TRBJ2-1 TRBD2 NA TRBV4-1 CASSPGLAGFLSYNEQFF TGCGCCAGCAGCCCGGGACTAGCGGGATTCCTCTCCTACAATGAGCAGTTCTTC
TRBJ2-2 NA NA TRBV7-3 CASSLTSGNTGELFF TGTGCCAGCAGCTTAACTAGCGGAAACACCGGGGAGCTGTTTTTT
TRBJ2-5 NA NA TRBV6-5 CASSPHRGKGETQYF TGTGCCAGCAGTCCTCATAGGGGAAAGGGGGAGACCCAGTACTTC
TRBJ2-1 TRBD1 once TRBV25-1 CASSGTTGGNEQFF TGTGCCAGCAGTGGCACAACAGGGGGGAATGAGCAGTTCTTC
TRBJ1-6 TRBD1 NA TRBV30 CAWSVPEGGHNSPLHF TGTGCCTGGAGTGTACCGGAAGGGGGCCATAATTCACCCCTCCACTTT
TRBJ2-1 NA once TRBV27 CASSSSGGNEQFF TGTGCCAGCAGTTCGTCAGGGGGGAATGAGCAGTTCTTC
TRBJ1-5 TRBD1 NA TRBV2 CASSDGAGGSRQPQHF TGTGCCAGCAGTGATGGGGCAGGGGGCTCCAGGCAGCCCCAGCATTTT
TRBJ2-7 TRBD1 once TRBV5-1 CASSPTGTGYREQYF TGCGCCAGCAGCCCCACGGGGACAGGGTACCGCGAGCAGTACTTC
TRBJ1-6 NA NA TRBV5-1 CASSLGLADLNSPLHF TGCGCCAGCAGCTTGGGGCTAGCAGACCTTAATTCACCCCTCCACTTT
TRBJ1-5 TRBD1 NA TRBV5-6 CASSQRQGPSPQHF TGTGCCAGCAGTCAAAGACAGGGGCCTTCGCCCCAGCATTTT
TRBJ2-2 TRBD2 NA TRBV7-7 CASSPWTSGKHTGELFF TGTGCCAGCAGCCCTTGGACTAGCGGGAAACACACCGGGGAGCTGTTTTTT
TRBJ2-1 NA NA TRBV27 CASSLTGVNYNEQFF TGTGCCAGCAGTTTAACGGGGGTGAACTACAATGAGCAGTTCTTC